These 9 T cell receptor beta chains came from one sample sequenced in a study of CD8+CD57+ T cells in acquired aplastic anemia (dated by TCRdb to 2016 to 2019). Sequencing was performed on an Illumina HiSeq 2000. TCR beta VDJ combination and CDR3 sequence profiling used genomic DNA as the template. TCRdb redid the processing of the public reads, applying fastp at Q25 and MiXCR, and retained in-frame beta chains. Entries are consolidated by CDR3 protein sequence, retaining the most common genes and DNA. This sample comprises 200,000 to 250,000 distinct CDR3 sequences, roughly 45% of them detected only once. About 20% of the sample belongs to the ten largest clones. Patients chosen for sequencing had shown expansion of CD8+CD57+ cells by flow cytometry. The sample comprised sorted CD4+, CD8+, or CD8+CD57+ T cells (not recorded which) from PBMCs. These receptor sequences come from a human donor with aplastic anemia.

This clonotype was picked up many times. The chain couples TRBV12-3 or TRBV12-4 to TRBJ1-6; no definite D call. The CDR3 extends over 13 amino acids. V gave up 7 bases and J gave up 7 bases, with 11 bases separating them. CDR3 DNA sequence: TGTGCCAGCACCCCCAGAGGGAATTCACCCCTCCACTTT. It translates to CASTPRGNSPLHF.

The chain uses TRBV10-3 and TRBJ2-6; D may be TRBD1 or TRBD2 (5 bases each). This CDR3 region has 16 residues. V was clipped by 6 bases and J by 0 bases, with 12 bases between them. The germline V gene has CDR1 ENHRY and CDR2 SYGVKD. CDR3 nucleotide sequence: TGTGCCATCAGCGGGGACGGTAGCTCTGGGGCCAACGTCCTGACTTTC. The encoded protein is CAISGDGSSGANVLTF.

Notes on this clonotype: One end of the junction is discordant with germline, which a read error may explain. This chain joins TRBV12-3 or TRBV12-4 and TRBJ2-2, with D perhaps TRBD1 or TRBD2 (6 bases each). The CDR3 consists of 15 residues. In nucleotides, the CDR3 is TGTGCCAGCAGTTTAGCAGGGGGGTCCACCAGGGAGCTGTTTTTT. It is translated as CASSLAGGSTRELFF.

This clonotype was recorded many times. V and J are TRBV20-1 and TRBJ1-4; maybe TRBD1 (5 bases). The CDR3 is 16 residues long. Germline CDR1 and CDR2: DFQATT and SNEGSKA (reference sequence). Between the trimmed V and J ends, which lost 0 bases and 0 bases, there was a span of 11 bases. CDR3 region: CSARDARDPTNEKLFF. CDR3 DNA sequence: TGCAGTGCTAGAGACGCGCGGGACCCAACTAATGAAAAACTGTTTTTT.

This clonotype was counted many times. This chain links TRBV19 with TRBJ2-4; D assignment may be TRBD1 or TRBD2 (6 bases each). The CDR3 sequence is 14 residues long. V dropped 3 bases and J dropped 8 bases, with 14 bases sitting between them. Germline V gene sequence: CDR1 LNHDA, CDR2 SQIVND (reference sequence). This chain's CDR3 is CASSITGASDIQYF. For the CDR3, the DNA is TGTGCCAGTAGTATCACGGGGGCGTCGGACATTCAGTACTTC.

This clonotype has a count of ten or more. This chain uses TRBV2 with TRBJ2-7; TRBD1 matches at 10 bases. The CDR3 is made up of 13 amino acids. V was clipped by 8 bases and J by 3 bases; unmatched bases: 4. Germline V CDR1 and CDR2: SNHLY, FYNNEI. The CDR3 bases are TGTGCCAGCCGGACAGGGGGGGGCTACGAGCAGTACTTC. Its protein product is CASRTGGGYEQYF.

About this clonotype itself: The junction departs from germline at one end; a sequencing error may be responsible. The V and J genes are TRBV20-1 and TRBJ1-4; D not certain. The CDR3 consists of 13 residues. The germline V gene has CDR1 DFQATT and CDR2 SNEGSKA (reference sequence). The CDR3 is CSAPAATSEKLFF. The CDR3 nucleotides read TGCAGTGCACCGGCTGCAACTAGTGAAAAACTGTTTTTT.

The chain uses TRBV11-1 and TRBJ1-1; maybe TRBD1 (5 bases). Trimming shortened V by 1 base and J by 9 bases, and 12 bases separated the two germline ends. This CDR3 has 13 residues. CDR1 is SGHAT and CDR2 is FQDESV in the germline V gene (reference sequence). CDR3 residues: CASSLEGVLQAFF. CDR3 DNA sequence: TGTGCCAGCAGCTTAGAAGGGGTTCTCCAAGCTTTCTTT.

Remarks on this clonotype: Just one base apart from a much larger clone, this may be a read error. The genes are TRBV2 and TRBJ1-3; D is unresolved. Germline CDR1 is SNHLY and CDR2 is FYNNEI. This CDR3 region has 17 residues. The CDR3: CASSAVVGSYSGSTIYF. In nucleotides, the CDR3 is TGTGCCAGCAGTGCCGTAGTCGGCTCTTACTCTGGAAGCACCATATATTTT.